This TCR beta chain appears in the sequencing data of a study of tumor and adjacent non-tumor tissue in lung cancer. Study overall: Patients comprised some eleven adenocarcinoma, 2 squamous cell carcinoma and 1 small cell lung cancer. Aged about 30 to 76 years, patients included fewer than 11 men and about five women with stage I to III disease.

In the case of this clonotype: Its antigen is not identified. The CDR3 ends on some other residue instead of the conserved phenylalanine or tryptophan, so this is likely a read error.

The template was RNA from unsorted bulk tissue. A modified ARM-PCR protocol with three rounds of nested PCR amplified TCRbeta. TCRdb reanalysed the multiplex PCR reads using MiXCR and keeps one entry per CDR3 protein. The data hold 100,000 to 150,000 distinct CDR3 sequences, with 66% observed a single time. Regarding the study as a whole: Tumor tissue had significantly higher TCR diversity than normal lung.

The sequenced sample consisted of lung tumor tissue. The TCR was taken from a young man with non-small cell lung cancer.

The CDR3 protein is CASSSGGGGRSDTQYS. DNA for the CDR3: TGTGCCAGCAGCTCCGGGGGGGGAGGGCGGTCAGATACGCAGTATTCT. This chain connects TRBV11-2 to TRBJ2-3, with 8 bases identical to TRBD2. Germline loops: CDR1 SGHAT, CDR2 FQNNGV. Unmatched junction bases numbered 10, after V lost 4 bases and J lost 4 bases. The CDR3 length is 16 residues.